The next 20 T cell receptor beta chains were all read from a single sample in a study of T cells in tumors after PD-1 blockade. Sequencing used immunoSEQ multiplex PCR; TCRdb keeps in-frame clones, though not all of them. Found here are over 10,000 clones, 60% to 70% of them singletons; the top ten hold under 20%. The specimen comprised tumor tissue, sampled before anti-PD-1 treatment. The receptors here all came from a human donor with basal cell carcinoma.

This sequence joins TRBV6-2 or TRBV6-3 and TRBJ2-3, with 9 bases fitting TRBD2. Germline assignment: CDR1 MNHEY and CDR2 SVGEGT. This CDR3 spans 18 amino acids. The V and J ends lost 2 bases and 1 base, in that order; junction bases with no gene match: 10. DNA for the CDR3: TGTGCCAGCAGTTACCCGCCTAGCGGGGAGATTGGCACAGATACGCAGTATTTT. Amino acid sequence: CASSYPPSGEIGTDTQYF.

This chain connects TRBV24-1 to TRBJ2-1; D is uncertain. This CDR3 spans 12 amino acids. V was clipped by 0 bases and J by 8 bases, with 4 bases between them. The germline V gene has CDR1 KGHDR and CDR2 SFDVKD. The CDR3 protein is CATSDLEDEQFF. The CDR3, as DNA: TGTGCCACCAGTGATTTGGAGGATGAGCAGTTCTTC.

DNA of the CDR3: TGTGCCAGTAAGCGGGACTCACCTATGGGAGGGGAGCTGTTTTTT. Its translation is CASKRDSPMGGELFF. The chain links TRBV19 to TRBJ2-2; TRBD2 agrees at 7 bases. Trimming took 7 bases from V and 8 from J; bases not matched to a gene: 13. In germline, CDR1 is LNHDA, CDR2 SQIVND (reference sequence). This CDR3 spans 15 amino acids. Filled out from reference TRBV19 and TRBJ2-2, the complete variable domain reads DGGITQSPKYLFRKEGQNVTLSCEQNLNHDAMYWYRQDPGQGLRLIYYSQIVNDFQKGDIAEGYSVSREKKESFPLTVTSAQKNPTAFYLCASKRDSPMGGELFFGEGSRLTVL.

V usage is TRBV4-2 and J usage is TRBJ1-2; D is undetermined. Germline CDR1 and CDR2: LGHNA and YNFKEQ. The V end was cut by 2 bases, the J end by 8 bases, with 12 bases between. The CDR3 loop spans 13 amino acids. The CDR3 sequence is CASSQTREDGYTF. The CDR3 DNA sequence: TGTGCCAGCAGCCAAACAAGGGAGGACGGCTACACCTTC.

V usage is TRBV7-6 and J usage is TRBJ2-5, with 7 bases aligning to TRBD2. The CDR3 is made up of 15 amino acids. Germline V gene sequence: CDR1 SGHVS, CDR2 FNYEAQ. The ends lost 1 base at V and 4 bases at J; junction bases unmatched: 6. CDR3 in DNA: TGTGCCAGCAGCTTAGGGACGGGAGGAGCAGAGACCCAGTACTTC. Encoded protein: CASSLGTGGAETQYF.

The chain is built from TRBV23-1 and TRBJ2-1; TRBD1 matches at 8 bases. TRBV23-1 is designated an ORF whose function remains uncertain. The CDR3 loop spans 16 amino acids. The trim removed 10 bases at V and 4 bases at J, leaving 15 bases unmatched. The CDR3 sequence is CATARVGQGIYNEQFF. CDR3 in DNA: TGCGCCACCGCCCGGGTAGGACAGGGAATTTACAATGAGCAGTTCTTC.

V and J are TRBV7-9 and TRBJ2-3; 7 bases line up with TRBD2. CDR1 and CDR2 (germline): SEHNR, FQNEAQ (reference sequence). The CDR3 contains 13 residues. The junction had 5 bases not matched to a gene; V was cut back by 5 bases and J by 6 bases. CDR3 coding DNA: TGTGCCAGCAGCCGGACTAGTGGGGATACGCAGTATTTT. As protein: CASSRTSGDTQYF.

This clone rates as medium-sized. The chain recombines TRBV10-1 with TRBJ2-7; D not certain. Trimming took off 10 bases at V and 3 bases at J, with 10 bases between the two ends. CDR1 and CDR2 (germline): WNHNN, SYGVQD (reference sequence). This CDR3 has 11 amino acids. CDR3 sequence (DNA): TGCGCCACCCGACCGAACTACGAGCAGTACTTC. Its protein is CATRPNYEQYF.

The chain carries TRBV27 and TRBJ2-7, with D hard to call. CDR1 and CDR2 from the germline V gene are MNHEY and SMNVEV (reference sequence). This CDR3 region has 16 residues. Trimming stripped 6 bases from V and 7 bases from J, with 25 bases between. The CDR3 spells CASSSDLFWTKGEQYF. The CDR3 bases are TGTGCCAGCAGCTCCGATCTGTTCTGGACGAAGGGAGAGCAGTACTTC.

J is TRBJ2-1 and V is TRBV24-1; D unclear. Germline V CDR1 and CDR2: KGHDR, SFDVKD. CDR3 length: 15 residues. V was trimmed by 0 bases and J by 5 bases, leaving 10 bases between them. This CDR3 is CATSDLQGVNNEQFF. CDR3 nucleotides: TGTGCCACCAGTGATTTGCAAGGAGTTAACAATGAGCAGTTCTTC.

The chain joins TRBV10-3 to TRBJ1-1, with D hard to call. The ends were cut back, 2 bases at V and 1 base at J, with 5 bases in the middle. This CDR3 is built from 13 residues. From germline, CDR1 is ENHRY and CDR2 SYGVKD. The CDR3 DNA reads TGTGCCATCAGTGAGAGAGGGAACACTGAAGCTTTCTTT. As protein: CAISERGNTEAFF.

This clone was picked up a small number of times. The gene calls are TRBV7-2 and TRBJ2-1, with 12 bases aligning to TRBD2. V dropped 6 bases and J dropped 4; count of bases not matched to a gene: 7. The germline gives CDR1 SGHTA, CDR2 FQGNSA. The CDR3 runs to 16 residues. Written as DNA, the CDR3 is TGTGCCAGCAGGTCTAGCGGGGGGGCGGATTACAATGAGCAGTTCTTC. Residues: CASRSSGGADYNEQFF.

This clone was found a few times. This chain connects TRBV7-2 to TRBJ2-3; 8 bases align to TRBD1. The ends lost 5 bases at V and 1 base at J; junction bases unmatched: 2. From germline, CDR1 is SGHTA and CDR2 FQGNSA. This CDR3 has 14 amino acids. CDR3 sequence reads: CASSLTGGTDTQYF. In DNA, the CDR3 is TGTGCCAGCAGCCTGACAGGGGGCACAGATACGCAGTATTTT.

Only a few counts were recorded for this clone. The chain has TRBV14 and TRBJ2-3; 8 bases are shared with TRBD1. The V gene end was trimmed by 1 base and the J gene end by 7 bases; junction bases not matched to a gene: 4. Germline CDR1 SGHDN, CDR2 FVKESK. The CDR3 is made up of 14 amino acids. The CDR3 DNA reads TGTGCCAGCAGCCAAGGTCAGGGGGCTTATACGCAGTATTTT. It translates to CASSQGQGAYTQYF.

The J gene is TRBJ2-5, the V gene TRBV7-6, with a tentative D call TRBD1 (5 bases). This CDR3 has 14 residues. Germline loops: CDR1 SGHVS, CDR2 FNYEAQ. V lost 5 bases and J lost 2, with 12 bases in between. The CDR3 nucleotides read TGTGCCAGCAGCCAGCCGTACAGGCAAGAGACCCAGTACTTC. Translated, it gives CASSQPYRQETQYF. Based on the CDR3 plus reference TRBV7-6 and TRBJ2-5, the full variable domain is GAGVSQSPRYKVTKRGQDVALRCDPISGHVSLYWYRQALGQGPEFLTYFNYEAQQDKSGLPNDRFSAERPEGSISTLTIQRTEQRDSAMYRCASSQPYRQETQYFGPGTRLLVL.

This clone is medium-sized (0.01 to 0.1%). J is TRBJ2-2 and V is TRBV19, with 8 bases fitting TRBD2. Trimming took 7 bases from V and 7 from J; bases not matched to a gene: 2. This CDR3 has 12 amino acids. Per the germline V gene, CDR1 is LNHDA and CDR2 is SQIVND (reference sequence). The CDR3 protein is CASTLAGGELFF. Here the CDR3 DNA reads TGTGCCAGTACCCTAGCGGGCGGGGAGCTGTTTTTT.

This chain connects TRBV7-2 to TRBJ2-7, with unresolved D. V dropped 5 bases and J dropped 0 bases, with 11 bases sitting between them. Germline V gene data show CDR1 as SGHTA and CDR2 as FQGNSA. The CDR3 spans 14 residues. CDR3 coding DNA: TGTGCCAGCAGCCTATTCGAGAGCTCCTACGAGCAGTACTTC. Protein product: CASSLFESSYEQYF.

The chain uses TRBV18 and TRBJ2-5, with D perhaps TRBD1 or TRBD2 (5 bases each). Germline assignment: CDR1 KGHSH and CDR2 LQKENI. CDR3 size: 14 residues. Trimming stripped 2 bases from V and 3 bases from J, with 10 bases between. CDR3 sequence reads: CASSPGAGEETQYF. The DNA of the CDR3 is TGTGCCAGCTCACCAGGGGCCGGGGAAGAGACCCAGTACTTC. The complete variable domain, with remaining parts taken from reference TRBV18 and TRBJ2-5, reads NAGVMQNPRHLVRRRGQEARLRCSPMKGHSHVYWYRQLPEEGLKFMVYLQKENIIDESGMPKERFSAEFPKEGPSILRIQQVVRGDSAAYFCASSPGAGEETQYFGPGTRLLVL.

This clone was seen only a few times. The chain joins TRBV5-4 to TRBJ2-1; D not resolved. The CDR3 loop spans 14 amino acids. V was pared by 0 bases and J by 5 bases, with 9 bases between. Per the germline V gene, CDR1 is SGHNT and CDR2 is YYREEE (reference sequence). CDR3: CASSLELGNNEQFF. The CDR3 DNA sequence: TGTGCCAGCAGCTTGGAACTGGGGAACAATGAGCAGTTCTTC.

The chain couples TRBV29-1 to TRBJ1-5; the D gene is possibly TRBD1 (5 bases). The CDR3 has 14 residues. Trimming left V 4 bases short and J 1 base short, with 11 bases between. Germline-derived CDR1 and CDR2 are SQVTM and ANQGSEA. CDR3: CSVALGGSNQPQHF. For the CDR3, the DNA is TGCAGCGTTGCCCTCGGGGGGAGCAATCAGCCCCAGCATTTT.